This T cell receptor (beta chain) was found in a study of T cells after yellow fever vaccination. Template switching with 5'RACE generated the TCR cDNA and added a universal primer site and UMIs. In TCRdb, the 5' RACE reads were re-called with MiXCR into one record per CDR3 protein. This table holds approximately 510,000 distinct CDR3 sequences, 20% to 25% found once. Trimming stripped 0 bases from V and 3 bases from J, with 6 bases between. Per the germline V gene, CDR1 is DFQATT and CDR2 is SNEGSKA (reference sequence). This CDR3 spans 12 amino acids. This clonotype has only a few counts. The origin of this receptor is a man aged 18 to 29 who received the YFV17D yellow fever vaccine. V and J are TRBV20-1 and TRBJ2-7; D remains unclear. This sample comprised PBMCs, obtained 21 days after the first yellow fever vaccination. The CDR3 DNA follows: TGCAGTGCTAGAGAGACGTACTACGAGCAGTACTTC. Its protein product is CSARETYYEQYF.